The 22 T cell receptor beta chains given below trace back to one sample, sequenced in a study of blood T cell repertoires in COVID-19. TCRdb's table, derived via immunoSEQ multiplex PCR, lists solely in-frame clones and lacks some. The sample lists under 200,000 clones; roughly 80% were seen once. Sequencing was performed on PBMCs or T cells enriched from blood (not recorded which). The receptors were sampled from a woman in her thirties or forties with acute COVID-19.

The chain links TRBV3-1 (or the pseudogene TRBV3-2) to TRBJ2-3; D is undetermined. The V end was cut by 3 bases, the J end by 2 bases, with 6 bases between. Germline V gene data show CDR1 as LGHDT and CDR2 as YNNKEL (reference sequence). The CDR3 is 13 amino acids. The CDR3 loop reads CASSQSITDTQYF. CDR3 DNA sequence: TGTGCCAGCAGCCAGTCTATCACAGATACGCAGTATTTT.

The V call is TRBV12-3 or TRBV12-4, the J call TRBJ1-3; no definite D call. The CDR3 extends over 12 amino acids. Trimming cost V 3 bases and J 5 bases, with 5 bases left between them. Written as DNA, the CDR3 is TGTGCCAGCAGTTTTAGCAGAAACACCATATATTTT. Translation: CASSFSRNTIYF.

The chain is built from TRBV10-3 and TRBJ1-1; D might be TRBD1 (6 bases). V lost 10 bases, J lost 7 bases, and 13 bases lay in between. CDR3 length: 11 amino acids. From germline, CDR1 is ENHRY and CDR2 SYGVKD. The CDR3 nucleotides read TGTGCCACTAGGACAGAGGGTGAAGCTTTCTTT. Translated: CATRTEGEAFF.

This clone was counted only a few times. In DNA form, the CDR3 reads TGTGCCAGCAGCCTAAAACAAGTAGCGGGAGTAGCACAGACCCAGTACTTC. It yields the protein CASSLKQVAGVAQTQYF. The V and J genes are TRBV3-1 (or the pseudogene TRBV3-2) and TRBJ2-5; 9 bases fit TRBD2. With V trimmed by 4 bases and J by 6 bases, 15 bases remained unmatched. The CDR3 is 17 residues long. Germline V lookup: CDR1 LGHDT, CDR2 YNNKEL (reference sequence).

The chain carries TRBV5-1 and TRBJ2-5; the match to TRBD2 covers 11 bases. The germline gives CDR1 SGHRS, CDR2 YFSETQ. This CDR3 is 16 amino acids long. V was pared by 4 bases and J by 2 bases, with 7 bases of the junction left unmatched. The CDR3 protein is CASSPGGTSGQETQYF. DNA of the CDR3: TGCGCCAGCAGCCCGGGCGGGACTAGCGGACAAGAGACCCAGTACTTC. Combining the CDR3 with reference TRBV5-1 and TRBJ2-5 gives the whole variable domain KAGVTQTPRYLIKTRGQQVTLSCSPISGHRSVSWYQQTPGQGLQFLFEYFSETQRNKGNFPGRFSGRQFSNSRSEMNVSTLELGDSALYLCASSPGGTSGQETQYFGPGTRLLVL.

The chain uses TRBV20-1 and TRBJ2-7, with D possibly matching TRBD1 (5 bases). There are 11 residues in the CDR3. V gave up 5 bases and J gave up 6 bases, with 11 bases separating them. Germline CDR1 is DFQATT and CDR2 is SNEGSKA (reference sequence). The chain's CDR3 is CSAQGAVEQYF. The DNA of the CDR3 is TGCAGTGCTCAGGGCGCGGTCGAGCAGTACTTC.

This clone was seen a few times. The gene calls are TRBV28 and TRBJ1-2; D gene ambiguous. V was cut by 4 bases and J by 3 bases, with 6 bases left in between. Per the germline V gene, CDR1 is MDHEN and CDR2 is SYDVKM. The CDR3 extends over 12 amino acids. This CDR3 is CASSSSDYGYTF. CDR3 bases: TGTGCCAGCAGTTCGAGCGACTATGGCTACACCTTC.

The V call is TRBV7-2, the J call TRBJ1-5; no reliable D call. Between the trimmed V and J ends, which lost 0 bases and 3 bases, there was a span of 6 bases. This CDR3 comprises 14 residues. Germline V CDR1 and CDR2: SGHTA, FQGNSA. The CDR3 loop is CASSLAHSNQPQHF. In DNA form, the CDR3 reads TGTGCCAGCAGCTTAGCCCACTCCAATCAGCCCCAGCATTTT.

The table lists this clone with a few counts. The rearrangement joins TRBV29-1 to TRBJ2-1; no reliable D call. The CDR3 runs 13 residues. Germline CDR1 SQVTM, CDR2 ANQGSEA. V was pared by 3 bases and J by 6 bases, with 12 bases between. CDR3 sequence: CSVDSAYGNEQFF. The CDR3 region has the DNA TGCAGCGTTGACAGCGCCTACGGCAATGAGCAGTTCTTC.

Of note for this clone: One end of the junction is discordant with germline, which a read error may explain. The V call is TRBV19, the J call TRBJ1-3; 8 nucleotides align to TRBD1. The CDR3 is made up of 17 amino acids. Looked up from germline, CDR1 is LNHDA and CDR2 is SQIVND (reference sequence). CDR3 nucleotides: TGTGCCAGTAGTTTAGAGATCAGGGGGCTTACTGGAAACACCATATATTTT. Protein: CASSLEIRGLTGNTIYF.

The gene calls are TRBV5-1 and TRBJ2-1; weak D call: TRBD1 (6 bases). The V end was cut by 1 base, the J end by 6 bases, with 14 bases between. Looked up from germline, CDR1 is SGHRS and CDR2 is YFSETQ. CDR3 length: 15 amino acids. The CDR3 DNA reads as TGCGCCAGCAGCTTGAAACAGGGTGGTTCCAATGAGCAGTTCTTC. Its translation is CASSLKQGGSNEQFF.

The chain recombines TRBV6-5 with TRBJ1-1; 9 nucleotides align to TRBD1. CDR1 and CDR2 from the germline V gene are MNHEY and SVGAGI. V lost 4 bases to trimming and J lost 2 bases; unmatched junction nucleotides: 5. The CDR3 has 15 amino acids. The CDR3 sequence is CASSFGTGFNTEAFF. DNA for the CDR3: TGTGCCAGCAGTTTTGGGACAGGGTTTAACACTGAAGCTTTCTTT.

The rearrangement uses TRBV4-1 and TRBJ1-6; the match to TRBD1 covers 8 bases. This CDR3 contains 16 residues. V was pared by 4 bases and J by 7 bases, with 9 bases of the junction left unmatched. Germline CDR1 reads MGHRA; CDR2 reads YSYEKL. DNA for the CDR3: TGCGCCAGCAGCCTTCGACAGGGGTCAAGGAATTCACCCCTCCACTTT. Translated: CASSLRQGSRNSPLHF.

This chain links TRBV13 with TRBJ2-3; 8 bases fit TRBD2. This CDR3 has 17 residues. From germline, CDR1 is PRHDT and CDR2 FYEKMQ (reference sequence). With 0 bases clipped from V and 7 bases from J, the junction kept 12 bases outside the gene matches. The CDR3 here is CASSLGSGTRRTYTQYF. DNA for the CDR3: TGTGCCAGCAGCTTAGGATCCGGGACTAGACGGACATATACGCAGTATTTT.

The V call is TRBV3-1 (or the pseudogene TRBV3-2), the J call TRBJ2-5, with D maybe TRBD2 (5 bases). Germline lookup yields CDR1 LGHDT and CDR2 YNNKEL (reference sequence). CDR3 length equals 13 residues. V lost 3 bases, J lost 7 bases, and 12 bases lay in between. CDR3 loop: CASSHPDRGTQYF. DNA of the CDR3: TGTGCCAGCAGCCATCCGGACCGGGGGACCCAGTACTTC.

This clone was detected once. The genes are TRBV5-1 and TRBJ2-5; D is ambiguous. CDR3 length: 12 amino acids. Germline V gene data show CDR1 as SGHRS and CDR2 as YFSETQ. The germline V and J ends were trimmed by 2 bases and 2 bases, with 4 bases remaining between them. CDR3 sequence reads: CASSFRQETQYF. CDR3 DNA: TGCGCCAGCAGCTTCCGTCAAGAGACCCAGTACTTC.

CDR3 sequence: CASGSGGGEKPQHF. CDR3 bases: TGTGCCAGCGGTAGCGGAGGGGGGGAAAAGCCCCAGCATTTT. The genes are TRBV9 and TRBJ1-5; tentatively, D is TRBD1 (6 bases). The germline gives CDR1 SGDLS, CDR2 YYNGEE. V dropped 7 bases and J dropped 8 bases, with 19 bases sitting between them. CDR3 length equals 14 residues.

The J gene is TRBJ1-2, the V gene TRBV5-4, with D perhaps TRBD1 (5 bases). There are 14 residues in the CDR3. Germline values: CDR1 SGHNT, CDR2 YYREEE (reference sequence). With 4 bases removed from V and 3 bases from J, the gap between germline ends came to 13 bases. CDR3 sequence (DNA): TGTGCCAGCAGCCCTGAATTGGGGCACTATGGCTACACCTTC. As protein: CASSPELGHYGYTF.

This clone was seen a handful of times. The rearrangement uses TRBV7-8 and TRBJ2-1; TRBD2 agrees at 9 bases. J gave up 5 bases and V 3 bases, and 5 bases lay outside the gene matches. CDR1 and CDR2 from the germline V gene are SGHVS and FQNEAQ. The CDR3 is 15 amino acids. The DNA of the CDR3 is TGTGCCAGCAGCTTCGGACTAGCGAACCACAATGAGCAGTTCTTC. This gives the protein CASSFGLANHNEQFF.

The chain uses TRBV11-2 and TRBJ2-2, with TRBD2 matching 8 bases. There are 16 residues in the CDR3. V trimming: 4 bases; J trimming: 8 bases; junction bases outside the gene matches: 12. Per germline, CDR1 SGHAT and CDR2 FQNNGV. The CDR3 DNA sequence: TGTGCCAGCAGCTCTAGAGATAGGACTAGCTTAGGGGAGCTGTTTTTT. It encodes CASSSRDRTSLGELFF.

Only a few counts were recorded for this clone. This chain uses TRBV5-1 with TRBJ2-1; tentatively, D is TRBD2 (6 bases). CDR1 and CDR2 (germline): SGHRS, YFSETQ. The CDR3 is 15 residues long. Trimming removed 0 bases from V and 4 bases from J, with 11 bases in between. The CDR3 nucleotides read TGCGCCAGCAGCTTGGCGGGAGCCATGTACAATGAGCAGTTCTTC. It specifies CASSLAGAMYNEQFF.

The rearrangement links TRBV4-1 to TRBJ2-1; 15 bases align to TRBD2. This CDR3 is 19 amino acids long. V lost 0 bases, J lost 7 bases, and 10 bases stayed unmatched. Per germline, CDR1 MGHRA and CDR2 YSYEKL. The CDR3 loop reads CASSQDRGTSGRPGNEQFF. The CDR3 DNA follows: TGCGCCAGCAGCCAAGATCGGGGGACTAGCGGGAGGCCGGGGAATGAGCAGTTCTTC.